The 22 T cell receptor beta chains reported below all come from one sample, sequenced in a study of T cells after yellow fever vaccination. TCRdb re-analysed the 5' RACE reads in MiXCR, keeping a single row per CDR3 protein. The sample includes 250,000 or so distinct CDR3 sequences, 6.9% seen only once; the top ten take over 0.65%. Here the sequenced sample was CD4+ T cells sorted from PBMCs, taken 15 days after the yellow fever booster vaccination. The receptor source for this set is a man aged 25-45 years who received the YFV17D yellow fever vaccine.

The rearrangement uses TRBV5-1 and TRBJ2-3; no clear D. Germline V lookup: CDR1 SGHRS, CDR2 YFSETQ. The CDR3 sequence is 14 residues long. The V end was cut by 7 bases, the J end by 0 bases, with 12 bases between. The CDR3 loop reads CASQLGFSTDTQYF. In DNA, the CDR3 is TGCGCCAGCCAACTGGGCTTTAGCACAGATACGCAGTATTTT.

In this sample, this clonotype turned up a few times. The chain uses TRBV7-3 and TRBJ2-1, with a tentative D call TRBD2 (6 bases). Between the trimmed V and J ends, which lost 8 bases and 0 bases, there was a span of 14 bases. There are 15 residues in the CDR3. Germline V gene data show CDR1 as SGHTA and CDR2 as FQGTGA. The CDR3 spells CASAFGSASYNEQFF. The CDR3 DNA reads as TGTGCCAGCGCGTTCGGGAGTGCCTCCTACAATGAGCAGTTCTTC.

This rearrangement joins TRBV20-1 to TRBJ2-3; D possibly corresponds to TRBD2 (5 bases). The CDR3 runs 14 residues. CDR1 and CDR2 from the germline V gene are DFQATT and SNEGSKA (reference sequence). V was cut by 6 bases and J by 2 bases, with 15 bases left in between. Here the CDR3 DNA reads TGCAGTGCCGCCGGGGTACAATACACAGATACGCAGTATTTT. It codes for CSAAGVQYTDTQYF.

This clonotype was counted only a few times. V usage is TRBV5-1 and J usage is TRBJ2-7, with 7 bases lining up with TRBD1. Germline CDR1 and CDR2: SGHRS and YFSETQ. The junction had 5 bases not matched to a gene; V was cut back by 4 bases and J by 4 bases. This CDR3 has 13 residues. The CDR3 reads CASSTGDGYEQYF. CDR3 in DNA: TGCGCCAGCAGCACAGGGGATGGATACGAGCAGTACTTC.

This clonotype was counted many times. V and J are TRBV20-1 and TRBJ2-7, with no clear D. In germline, CDR1 is DFQATT, CDR2 SNEGSKA (reference sequence). This CDR3 spans 11 amino acids. Trimming took off 0 bases at V and 4 bases at J, with 4 bases between the two ends. The CDR3 loop is CSARDKYEQYF. CDR3 sequence (DNA): TGCAGTGCTAGAGATAAATACGAGCAGTACTTC.

This clonotype was seen many times. The chain joins TRBV5-1 to TRBJ2-3; D is unclear. V was shortened by 0 bases and J by 6 bases, with 5 bases between the two germline ends. The CDR3 runs 12 residues. Germline values: CDR1 SGHRS, CDR2 YFSETQ. The CDR3 region has the DNA TGCGCCAGCAGCTTGGTTGGGGATACGCAGTATTTT. Residues: CASSLVGDTQYF.

V and J are TRBV20-1 and TRBJ1-1, with D unresolved. The V gene's germline CDR1 is DFQATT and CDR2 SNEGSKA (reference sequence). Trimming took 3 bases from V and 6 from J, leaving 8 bases between them. CDR3 length equals 11 residues. The CDR3 DNA follows: TGCAGTGCTAGTGAAGGGCCTGAAGCTTTCTTT. Its protein is CSASEGPEAFF.

V usage is TRBV5-1 and J usage is TRBJ2-3; TRBD1 agrees at 10 bases. The length of the CDR3 is 15 residues. The V segment lost 2 bases and the J segment 4 bases; nucleotides outside the gene matches: 4. Germline V gene lookup returns CDR1 SGHRS and CDR2 YFSETQ. The CDR3 DNA reads TGCGCCAGCAGCTTCGGGACAGGGGTGGCAGATACGCAGTATTTT. As protein: CASSFGTGVADTQYF.

The chain uses TRBV6-2 or TRBV6-3 and TRBJ2-6, with D uncertain. The CDR3 has 16 residues. Trimming pared 4 bases from V and 0 bases from J, leaving 10 bases between. Germline values: CDR1 MNHEY, CDR2 SVGEGT. As DNA, the CDR3 is TGTGCCAGCAGTTGGGGAAGAAGCTCTGGGGCCAACGTCCTGACTTTC. Translation gives CASSWGRSSGANVLTF.

Only a few counts were recorded for this clonotype. The V call is TRBV7-9, the J call TRBJ1-1, with 11 bases matching TRBD1. Germline CDR1 reads SEHNR; CDR2 reads FQNEAQ (reference sequence). J was trimmed by 7 bases and V by 3 bases; bases with no gene match: 1. The CDR3 is 13 amino acids. CDR3: CASSLGQGVEAFF. The CDR3 region has the DNA TGTGCCAGCAGCTTGGGACAGGGGGTTGAAGCTTTCTTT.

This clonotype has just a few counts. The J gene is TRBJ1-1, the V gene TRBV6-2 or TRBV6-3; weak D call: TRBD1 (6 bases). V was clipped by 4 bases and J by 1 base, with 19 bases between them. Germline CDR1 is MNHEY and CDR2 is SVGEGT. This CDR3 has 17 amino acids. The chain's CDR3 is CASSSAKGHPSNTEAFF. CDR3 bases: TGTGCCAGCAGTTCGGCTAAGGGACATCCGTCGAACACTGAAGCTTTCTTT.

Notes on this clonotype: This may come from a read error, since a much larger clone is one base off. The rearrangement links TRBV4-2 to TRBJ2-5; no clear D. Trimming shortened V by 4 bases and J by 3 bases, and 9 bases separated the two germline ends. Germline V gene sequence: CDR1 LGHNA, CDR2 YNFKEQ. The CDR3 loop spans 13 amino acids. CDR3 DNA sequence: TGTGCCAGCAGCCCACCCCCAGAAGAGACCCAGTACTTC. As protein: CASSPPPEETQYF.

This clonotype was recorded many times. The chain combines TRBV7-2 with TRBJ2-3; D not certain. Germline CDR1 reads SGHTA; CDR2 reads FQGNSA. V was cut by 5 bases and J by 6 bases, with 9 bases left in between. CDR3 length equals 12 residues. The CDR3 DNA follows: TGTGCCAGCAGCCCTGCCGCGGATACGCAGTATTTT. Protein sequence: CASSPAADTQYF.

This clonotype came up a few times. J is TRBJ2-3 and V is TRBV5-1; TRBD1 aligns across 8 bases. V lost 3 bases and J lost 6; bases outside the gene matches: 3. Germline CDR1 reads SGHRS; CDR2 reads YFSETQ. This CDR3 comprises 13 residues. The CDR3 protein is CASSSHRGDTQYF. CDR3 coding DNA: TGCGCCAGCAGCTCTCACAGGGGGGATACGCAGTATTTT.

The rearrangement links TRBV24-1 to TRBJ2-3; D not resolved. This CDR3 is 12 amino acids long. Germline CDR1 is KGHDR and CDR2 is SFDVKD. The V gene lost 1 base and the J gene lost 6 bases, with 4 bases spanning the gap. CDR3 DNA sequence: TGTGCCACCAGTGATTTAGCCGATACGCAGTATTTT. Its protein product is CATSDLADTQYF.

This clonotype was seen ten or more times. J is TRBJ2-7 and V is TRBV7-2; D remains ambiguous. The length of the CDR3 is 15 residues. From germline, CDR1 is SGHTA and CDR2 FQGNSA. V gave up 5 bases and J gave up 0 bases, with 14 bases separating them. CDR3: CASSVGIHSSYEQYF. The CDR3, as DNA: TGTGCCAGCAGCGTAGGGATCCACAGCTCCTACGAGCAGTACTTC.

This clonotype was seen more than once but under ten times. The chain has TRBV6-5 and TRBJ1-4; D not resolved. Per the germline V gene, CDR1 is MNHEY and CDR2 is SVGAGI. Trimming cost V 5 bases and J 0 bases, with 7 bases left between them. This CDR3 region has 14 residues. CDR3 nucleotides: TGTGCCAGCAGTCTACCCGCAACTAATGAAAAACTGTTTTTT. Translation: CASSLPATNEKLFF.

This clonotype was found many times. The rearrangement links TRBV6-1 to TRBJ1-1; unclear D gene. The CDR3 loop spans 13 amino acids. V lost 6 bases and J 4 bases, leaving 12 bases between the germline ends. Germline V gene lookup returns CDR1 MNHNS and CDR2 SASEGT. The CDR3 here is CASRTPGTTEAFF. The CDR3 bases are TGTGCCAGCAGAACCCCAGGTACCACTGAAGCTTTCTTT.

CDR3 residues: CATSRIIEYTGELFF. As DNA, the CDR3 is TGTGCCACCAGCAGAATAATCGAGTACACCGGGGAGCTGTTTTTT. The chain is built from TRBV15 and TRBJ2-2; D is unclear. There are 15 residues in the CDR3. Germline values: CDR1 LNHNV, CDR2 YYDKDF (reference sequence). V lost 2 bases and J 3 bases, leaving 10 bases between the germline ends. Full variable domain (remainder filled in from reference TRBV15 and TRBJ2-2): DAMVIQNPRYQVTQFGKPVTLSCSQTLNHNVMYWYQQKSSQAPKLLFHYYDKDFNNEADTPDNFQSRRPNTSFCFLDIRSPGLGDTAMYLCATSRIIEYTGELFFGEGSRLTVL.

This chain uses TRBV20-1 with TRBJ2-1; perhaps TRBD2 as D (5 bases). From germline, CDR1 is DFQATT and CDR2 SNEGSKA (reference sequence). The CDR3 sequence is 13 residues long. With 6 bases removed from V and 1 base from J, the gap between germline ends came to 10 bases. DNA of the CDR3: TGCAGTGCCTTCTCGGGGTCCTACAATGAGCAGTTCTTC. Residues: CSAFSGSYNEQFF.

The V gene is TRBV5-8, the J gene TRBJ2-3; the match to TRBD2 covers 10 bases. The CDR3 length is 15 residues. V shed 0 bases and J 10 bases; nucleotides not matched to a gene: 8. Germline-derived CDR1 and CDR2 are SGHTS and YDEGEE. This CDR3 reads CASSLEGTSVVSQYF. For the CDR3, the DNA is TGTGCCAGCAGCTTGGAGGGGACTAGCGTAGTCTCGCAGTATTTT.

This clonotype has just a few counts. The gene calls are TRBV6-2 or TRBV6-3 and TRBJ2-2, with D perhaps matching TRBD1 or TRBD2 (5 bases each). V lost 5 bases to trimming and J lost 8 bases, with 18 bases between them. CDR1 and CDR2 (germline): MNHEY, SVGEGT. The CDR3 has 15 residues. The CDR3 DNA reads TGTGCCAGCAGTCGCGGAGAGGGGAGTGGAGGGGAGCTGTTTTTT. This encodes CASSRGEGSGGELFF.